This TCR beta chain emerged from a study of graft-versus-host responses after intestinal transplantation (TCRdb year 2021). Describing the broader study: Recipients received multivisceral, liver-intestinal, or isolated intestinal transplants. Anti-thymocyte globulin induction was given to all recipients, followed by maintenance tacrolimus and steroids for around three years. After intestinal transplantation, graft-versus-host and host-versus-graft alloreactive T cell clones were followed in the graft, circulation and bone marrow using bulk TCR-beta CDR3 sequencing. Alloreactive clones were identified by sequencing pre-transplant mixed lymphocyte reaction products and comparing these products with unstimulated pre-transplant donor and recipient T cells. The cohort enrolled about two dozen intestinal transplant recipients including one retransplant, and a few patients lacking pretransplant specimens were excluded. Donor T cell macrochimerism was defined as a peak of at least 4% donor T cells among recipient peripheral blood mononuclear cells. Rather than being sequenced by the commercial service, samples from a few later patients were sequenced in-house on an Illumina MiSeq and processed with MiXCR. Results the study describes overall, beyond this receptor: Peak levels of circulating GvH clones were associated with declines in HvG clones early after transplant. In patients with donor T cell macrochimerism, the allografts had high GvH to HvG T cell clonal ratios. The conclusions were limited by the relatively low number and heterogeneity of the intestinal transplant patients. GvH clones were detected in recipient bone marrow, and some appeared earlier in ileal mucosa or blood, consistent with an intestinal mucosal origin.

As encoded in the germline V gene, CDR1 is SGHVS while CDR2 is FQNEAQ. Taken from cysteine to phenylalanine, the CDR3 has 17 residues. The retained sequence is limited to the CDR3, 51 bases, with the frame set at the first base. V loses 0 bases at its end and J loses 4 bases; junction bases beyond the gene matches: 6. The protocol used for the library was the immunoSEQ multiplex PCR assay. For most patients, genomic DNA was isolated with the Qiagen DNeasy Blood and Tissue Kit and shipped frozen to Adaptive Biotechnologies for TCR sequencing. For most patients, high-throughput TCR-beta CDR3 sequencing of genomic DNA was performed by Adaptive Biotechnologies. The authors' analysis ran thus. TCR sequencing data for 15 to 20 patients were retrieved from Adaptive's ImmunoSEQ software; three other patients were processed with MiXCR and VDJtools. CD4 versus CD8 sorting errors were corrected by removing sequences found in both subsets at a frequency ratio below 5:1. Because the origin of CDR3 nucleotide sequences shared between donor and recipient could not be assigned, those sequences were removed. To count as alloreactive, a clone needed at least 2-fold expansion over unstimulated cells and a minimum CFSE-low frequency of 0.002% (template counts) or 0.001% (read counts). Clones were considered mappable if detected in sequenced pre-transplant spleen, lymph node, or MLR CFSE-low populations of the donor or recipient. The cumulative frequency of alloreactive clones was calculated as a percentage of all sequences, weighted by copy number. In TCRdb, the immuneACCESS table is reduced to in-frame sequences with V and J assigned. These tables do not hold every clone; where another copy was compared, an unresolved V gene accounts for under half, and the others remain unexplained. For V, J and clone size, that table is used; D and trimming come from the DNA. A total of over 100,000 clones appear in this sample, 90% to 95% of them only once. 1.2% of the sample lies in the top ten.

Remarks on this clone: Its antigen is not yet known. No base quality values were provided; no much bigger clone lies one nucleotide off.

The sample's time point label, in plain terms: cells obtained before transplantation from donor or recipient. CD3+CD4+ and CD3+CD8+ populations were FACS-sorted from unstimulated pre-transplant donor and recipient cells taken from spleen or lymph nodes. The origin of this receptor is a human donor who was the organ donor for an intestinal transplant. Material: unstimulated CD8+ T cells sorted from spleen or lymph node cells, obtained before transplant. This receptor chain uses TRBV7-8 and TRBJ1-5; TRBD1 fits 10 bases in the junction. DNA sequence: TGTGCCAGCAGCTTAGCCCCGGGACAGGGGTCGAATCAGCCCCAGCATTTT. It translates to CASSLAPGQGSNQPQHF.